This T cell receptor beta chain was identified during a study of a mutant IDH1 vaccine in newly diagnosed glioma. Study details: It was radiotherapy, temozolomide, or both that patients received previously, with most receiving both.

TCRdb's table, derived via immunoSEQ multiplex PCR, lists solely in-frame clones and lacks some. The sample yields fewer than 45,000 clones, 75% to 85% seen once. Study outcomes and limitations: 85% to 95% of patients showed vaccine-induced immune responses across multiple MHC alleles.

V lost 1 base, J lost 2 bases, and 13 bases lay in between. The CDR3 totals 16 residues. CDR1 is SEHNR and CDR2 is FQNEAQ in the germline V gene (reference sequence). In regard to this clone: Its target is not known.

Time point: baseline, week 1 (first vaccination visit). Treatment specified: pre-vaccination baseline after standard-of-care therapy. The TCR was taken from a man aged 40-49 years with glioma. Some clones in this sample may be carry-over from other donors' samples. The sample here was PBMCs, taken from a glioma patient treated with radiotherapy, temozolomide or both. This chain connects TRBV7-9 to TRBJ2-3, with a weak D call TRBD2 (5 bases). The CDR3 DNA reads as TGTGCCAGCAGCTTAGAATCGGGATACTACACAGATACGCAGTATTTT. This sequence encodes CASSLESGYYTDTQYF.